This TCR beta chain was captured by sequencing in a study of CD8+ T cells in alopecia areata. Across the whole study: Oral tofacitinib, 5 to 10 mg twice daily, was given in an open-label trial.

Collection of lesional scalp punch biopsies and peripheral blood was performed in alopecia areata patients. V was trimmed by 6 bases and J by 6 bases, leaving 17 bases between them. The CDR3 contains 15 residues. The V gene's germline CDR1 is MNHNS and CDR2 SASEGT. On this clone: Its antigen is as yet unknown.

As the sequencing template, cDNA was produced by extracting RNA and reverse transcribing it. Sequenced by immunoSEQ multiplex PCR; TCRdb stores in-frame clones only, minus some. Of 9,000 or so clones listed, about 67% are singletons. Regarding the study as a whole: The study found TCR sharing across patients less clear than in mice, possibly for HLA reasons. Higher clonality and more expanded CD8+ clones appeared in lesional than normal scalp.

Sequencing input: skin. The TCR originated in a human donor with alopecia areata. The rearrangement links TRBV6-1 to TRBJ2-2; D is tentatively TRBD1 or TRBD2 (5 bases each). CDR3 nucleotides: TGTGCCAGCAGCGAGGGGTGGCTCCGGGCCGGGGAGCTGTTTTTT. This sequence encodes CASSEGWLRAGELFF.